This T cell receptor (beta chain) stems from a study of blood T cell repertoires in COVID-19 (dated by TCRdb to 2018 to 2020). In the study overall: The collaborator samples originated in the United States, Italy and Spain and spanned the acute and convalescent phases of COVID-19. The prospective study material was composed of cDNA or gDNA derived from T cells, B-cell-depleted T cells, or PBMCs. The dataset comprised deeply sampled blood TCRbeta repertoires from subjects exposed to, actively infected with, or recovered from COVID-19. The repertoires were released in a freely available public database meant as a resource for research on the immune response to SARS-CoV-2. Samples were obtained from the ongoing ImmuneRACE study (first 160 participants) and from over a thousand subjects provided by 6 global collaborators. Nearly every sample came with metadata listing a de-identified subject ID, COVID-19 status, age in years and sex. Where HLA class I and class II types were available, the types were taken from metadata supplied by the sample provider, not from assay-based typing.

The table lists this clone with a count of one. No cognate antigen has been identified for it. One base away there is no much larger clone; base qualities are not given. The immunoSEQ Assay, a bias-controlled multiplex PCR, was used to amplify TCRbeta CDR3 regions from genomic DNA. Concerning the study's data processing: The number of nucleated cells in each sample was estimated by amplification of reference gene primers within the assay. To quantify the absolute abundance of each unique TCRbeta CDR3 rearrangement, sequence reads were collapsed and filtered. Productive Simpson clonality was computed per sample as the square root of Simpson's diversity index over productive rearrangements. TCRdb's version of the immuneACCESS table is confined to in-frame rearrangements and falls short of the full clone set. An unresolved V gene accounts for under half of the shortfall where checked; the remainder is of unknown origin. The DNA gave D and trimming, while V, J and clone size come from that table. In all, the sample holds approximately 290,000 clones, and 89% of those were seen once. The biggest ten clones account for 11% of the sample.

One collaborating source in Seattle enrolled patients while the patients were actively infected and followed the patients over time throughout the course of disease. Collaborating institutions collected whole blood in K2EDTA tubes following their own protocols. For TCRbeta analysis, collaborators shipped samples in one of three forms: frozen whole blood, isolated PBMCs, or DNA extracted from either of those sample types. Study-wide conclusions, independent of this receptor: The amount of clinical and demographic metadata varied by source and participant and was provided uncurated.

Source material: peripheral blood. The clonotype comes from a woman under 40 with COVID-19, enrolled during active disease.

The nucleotide sequence reads as follows: TGTGCCACCAGCAGTGAAGGACAGAACTATGGCTACACCTTC. It translates to CATSSEGQNYGYTF. The chain is encoded by TRBV15 joined to TRBJ1-2; the D gene is perhaps TRBD1, on 6 matching bases. V is pared back by 3 bases and J by 2 bases, with 10 bases lying between the germline termini. The CDR3 runs 14 residues from the cysteine to the phenylalanine. Only CDR3 DNA is held: 42 bases, read in frame from base 1. CDR1 and CDR2 are drawn from the germline V gene (reference sequence): LNHNV, YYDKDF.